The 14 T cell receptor beta chains presented below share a single source sample, sequenced in a study of OX40 agonist ivuxolimab in advanced cancers. Data came from immunoSEQ multiplex PCR; TCRdb stores just in-frame clones and leaves some out. The sample has around 19,000 clones, about 73% seen once. Material: CD4+ or CD8+ T cells sorted from blood, obtained in a trial of the OX40 agonist ivuxolimab. The receptors here all came from an adult with an advanced solid tumor such as melanoma, head and neck, liver or kidney cancer.

The V and J genes are TRBV14 and TRBJ2-3, with 9 bases matching TRBD1. V trimming: 3 bases; J trimming: 4 bases; junction bases outside the gene matches: 2. CDR1 is SGHDN, CDR2 FVKESK, per germline. There are 14 residues in the CDR3. The CDR3 region is CASSQDRGADTQYF. The CDR3 DNA reads as TGTGCCAGCAGCCAGGACAGGGGCGCAGATACGCAGTATTTT.

The genes are TRBV4-2 and TRBJ2-5; possible D gene TRBD2, 5 bases. The V gene lost 4 bases and the J gene lost 1 base, with 13 bases spanning the gap. The CDR3 extends over 15 amino acids. Germline CDR1 LGHNA, CDR2 YNFKEQ. The CDR3 DNA is TGTGCCAGCAGCCCTCTCTCCCGGGGCCAAGAGACCCAGTACTTC. Protein: CASSPLSRGQETQYF.

This rearrangement joins TRBV10-3 to TRBJ1-4; D is uncertain. The V gene's germline CDR1 is ENHRY and CDR2 SYGVKD. The V end lost 8 bases, the J end lost 7 bases, and 11 bases lay between the germline ends. The CDR3 runs 12 residues. The CDR3, as DNA: TGTGCCATCTCCGGGCGGGGTGAAAAACTGTTTTTT. Protein: CAISGRGEKLFF.

The chain carries TRBV29-1 and TRBJ1-2; TRBD1 aligns across 7 bases. The CDR3 is 14 residues long. The trim removed 4 bases at V and 4 bases at J, leaving 9 bases unmatched. CDR1 and CDR2 from the germline V gene are SQVTM and ANQGSEA. The CDR3 is CSVVIGGAGYGYTF. In DNA form, the CDR3 reads TGCAGCGTTGTAATAGGGGGCGCGGGCTATGGCTACACCTTC.

The chain joins TRBV19 to TRBJ2-7, with 11 bases matching TRBD1. This CDR3 has 14 residues. Germline trimming cut 3 bases from V and 4 bases from J; bases unmatched to any gene: 2. Looked up from germline, CDR1 is LNHDA and CDR2 is SQIVND (reference sequence). CDR3 in DNA: TGTGCCAGTAGTATTGGGGACAGGGGGTACGAGCAGTACTTC. Protein sequence: CASSIGDRGYEQYF.

The genes are TRBV11-3 and TRBJ2-2; D unresolved. Germline V gene lookup returns CDR1 SGHNT and CDR2 YENEEA. The CDR3 consists of 16 residues. Trimming removed 5 bases from V and 5 bases from J, with 18 bases in between. CDR3 nucleotide sequence: TGTGCCAGCAGCCGGATTAGTGACACCGGTACCGGGGAGCTGTTTTTT. Its translation is CASSRISDTGTGELFF.

CDR3 protein: CASSNDRGGNTEAFF. The CDR3 DNA reads as TGTGCCAGTAGCAACGACAGGGGGGGGAACACTGAAGCTTTCTTT. This chain joins TRBV19 and TRBJ1-1; 9 positions agree with TRBD1. The germline V gene encodes CDR1 LNHDA and CDR2 SQIVND (reference sequence). This CDR3 region has 15 residues. V trimming: 6 bases; J trimming: 1 base; junction bases outside the gene matches: 6.

The chain recombines TRBV9 with TRBJ2-7; 7 bases fit TRBD1. V shed 4 bases and J 2 bases; nucleotides not matched to a gene: 6. Germline CDR1 SGDLS, CDR2 YYNGEE. The CDR3 contains 14 residues. CDR3 nucleotides: TGTGCCAGCAGCCAGACAGGGACCGCCTACGAGCAGTACTTC. It is translated as CASSQTGTAYEQYF.

The sample holds a few counts of this clone. J is TRBJ2-1 and V is TRBV11-1, with D possibly being TRBD1 (7 bases). Germline values: CDR1 SGHAT, CDR2 FQDESV (reference sequence). V was trimmed by 10 bases and J by 6 bases, leaving 13 bases between them. The CDR3 extends over 12 amino acids. The CDR3, as DNA: TGTGCCATCCTCAGGGGGGCCAATGAGCAGTTCTTC. It codes for CAILRGANEQFF.

V usage is TRBV19 and J usage is TRBJ1-5, with D tentatively TRBD1 (6 bases). Germline V CDR1 and CDR2: LNHDA, SQIVND (reference sequence). The CDR3 totals 17 residues. Trimming cost V 7 bases and J 9 bases, with 28 bases left between them. The CDR3 DNA reads TGTGCCAGTACTATGACAGGAGGGGGGGGGTTTTATCGGCCCCAGCATTTT. It yields the protein CASTMTGGGGFYRPQHF.

The chain combines TRBV7-2 with TRBJ2-7; 8 positions match TRBD2. Per germline, CDR1 SGHTA and CDR2 FQGNSA. J gave up 3 bases and V 4 bases, and 5 bases lay outside the gene matches. This CDR3 has 14 residues. CDR3: CASSSSGSLYEQYF. CDR3 nucleotide sequence: TGTGCCAGCAGCTCAAGCGGGAGTCTCTACGAGCAGTACTTC.

This clone is a singleton in its sample. The CDR3 DNA is TGTGCCAGCAGAGACGGGGGGAGTCGGCAGTTCTTC. Translating gives CASRDGGSRQFF. The genes are TRBV13 and TRBJ2-1; 7 positions agree with TRBD2. Germline trimming cut 6 bases from V and 12 bases from J; bases unmatched to any gene: 8. The CDR3 loop spans 12 amino acids. The germline V gene encodes CDR1 PRHDT and CDR2 FYEKMQ (reference sequence).

This sequence joins TRBV28 and TRBJ2-2; 9 positions match TRBD1. Germline CDR1 and CDR2: MDHEN and SYDVKM. The CDR3 is 17 amino acids. The ends lost 5 bases at V and 4 bases at J; junction bases unmatched: 11. The CDR3 spells CASSPVPGQGPTGELFF. The CDR3 coding sequence is TGTGCCAGCAGTCCCGTCCCGGGACAGGGACCCACCGGGGAGCTGTTTTTT.

The chain has TRBV6-5 and TRBJ2-7; 15 nucleotides line up with TRBD2. V gave up 6 bases and J gave up 6 bases; unmatched junction bases: 6. Germline V gene lookup returns CDR1 MNHEY and CDR2 SVGAGI. The CDR3 runs to 15 residues. CDR3 DNA: TGTGCCAGCAGATTTCGGGGACTAGCGGGAGGCGAGCAGTACTTC. Protein: CASRFRGLAGGEQYF.